The T cell receptor beta chain under discussion was sequenced for a study of blood T cells in healthy people across ages. Together with a sample-barcoded 5' primer, a J-beta primer mix was included in a second PCR lasting 7 to 11 cycles. MiXCR, applied by TCRdb to the 5' RACE reads, yields one record per CDR3 protein. The sample lists approximately 490,000 distinct CDR3 sequences, about 25% occurring once. Germline loops: CDR1 MGHRA, CDR2 YSYEKL. Losses at the gene ends were 2 bases for V and 0 bases for J; bases not matched to a gene: 4. The CDR3 length is 16 residues. The data were also submitted as part of a second study, on T cells of mothers and their children.

Input material: blood. V usage is TRBV4-1 and J usage is TRBJ2-5; 9 bases are a match to TRBD1. The clonotype comes from a boy aged 5-17 years in good health. For the CDR3, the DNA is TGCGCCAGCAGCCAAAACGGACAGGGGAACCAAGAGACCCAGTACTTC. Translated, it gives CASSQNGQGNQETQYF.